The present entry profiles one T cell receptor beta chain with its context. Antigen unknown. The data originate from a study of response to subunit inactivated influenza vaccine. Study results and limitations: Every seasonal influenza vaccination brings in few new T cells, the authors suggested.

CDR1 is SEHNR, CDR2 FQNEAQ, per germline (reference sequence). Trimming pared 2 bases from V and 1 base from J, leaving 8 bases between. The CDR3 loop spans 14 amino acids. TCRdb reanalysed the RT-PCR reads using MiXCR and keeps one entry per CDR3 protein. The sample has around 710,000 distinct CDR3 sequences, approximately 15% seen once. The sequence came from a man aged 45-60 years who received an inactivated influenza vaccine. The sample was PBMCs from blood, taken less than 15 days before vaccination. The V call is TRBV7-9, the J call TRBJ2-5, with TRBD2 as a possible D gene (5 bases). DNA for the CDR3: TGTGCCAGCAGCTTATTGAGGGCCCAAGAGACCCAGTACTTC. Protein sequence: CASSLLRAQETQYF.